A single sample is the source of the 2 T cell receptor beta chains below, sequenced in a study of blood T cell repertoires in COVID-19. Sequencing used immunoSEQ multiplex PCR; TCRdb keeps in-frame clones, though not all of them. The data show 300,000 to 400,000 clones, with 70% to 90% seen just once and approximately 1% held by the top ten. Sequenced material: PBMCs or T cells enriched from blood (not recorded which). These receptors originate from a woman in her 30s with acute COVID-19.

The chain employs TRBV9 and TRBJ1-2; TRBD1 agrees at 9 bases. This CDR3 is 15 amino acids long. The germline V gene encodes CDR1 SGDLS and CDR2 YYNGEE. The V gene end was trimmed by 3 bases and the J gene end by 3 bases; junction bases not matched to a gene: 6. CDR3: CASSGSGTGYYGYTF. The CDR3 region has the DNA TGTGCCAGCAGCGGGAGCGGGACAGGGTACTATGGCTACACCTTC.

This clone came up once. The chain uses TRBV5-1 and TRBJ1-1; D may be TRBD1 (5 bases). The CDR3 covers 14 residues. CDR1 is SGHRS, CDR2 YFSETQ, per germline. V was cut by 7 bases and J by 1 base, with 14 bases left in between. In DNA form, the CDR3 reads TGCGCCAGCGGCCCGACCGGGGGGAACACTGAAGCTTTCTTT. The encoded protein is CASGPTGGNTEAFF.